This T cell receptor (beta chain) was retrieved from a study of blood T cell repertoires in COVID-19. Cohort placement rested on clinical history that participants reported themselves. Source study methods: Cell counts per sample came from amplifying reference gene primers. Assay used: immunoSEQ multiplex PCR; TCRdb lists only in-frame clones, some missing. D and trimming come from the DNA, and the V and J calls and clone size come from that table. The sample has 240,000 or so clones, approximately 90% seen once; the top ten hold about 1%. Comments on this clone: This CDR3 is also generated by other DNA sequences in the sample.

CDR3 length: 13 amino acids. The V end was cut by 6 bases, the J end by 0 bases, with 8 bases between. The germline gives CDR1 KGHSH, CDR2 LQKENI. The chain carries TRBV18 and TRBJ1-1; D gene uncertain. The TCR was taken from a middle-aged man who had been exposed to COVID-19. Sample: PBMCs or T cells enriched from blood (not recorded which). The CDR3 is CASSSDMNTEAFF. The CDR3 DNA sequence: TGTGCCAGCTCCTCAGACATGAACACTGAAGCTTTCTTT. Drawing the rest from reference TRBV18 and TRBJ1-1, the complete variable domain is NAGVMQNPRHLVRRRGQEARLRCSPMKGHSHVYWYRQLPEEGLKFMVYLQKENIIDESGMPKERFSAEFPKEGPSILRIQQVVRGDSAAYFCASSSDMNTEAFFGQGTRLTVV.